This T cell receptor beta chain emerged from a study of blood T cell repertoires in COVID-19. In the study overall: Whether acute or convalescent, the COVID-19 samples came from the United States, Italy and Spain. PBMCs, B-cell-depleted T cells, or T cells provided the cDNA or gDNA that made up the material.

Authors' processing steps: Counts of nucleated cells, estimated from reference gene primer amplification, were obtained. Repertoires were generated with immunoSEQ multiplex PCR, while TCRdb's copy carries only in-frame clones and drops some. V and J calls and clone size come straight from that table; D and trimming were deduced from the DNA. Of some 120,000 clones listed, about 83% were seen once; the top ten hold roughly 2.2%. Source material: peripheral blood. This clonotype was sampled from a woman aged 50 to 60 with acute or convalescent COVID-19.

CDR3 DNA: TGTGCCAGCTCATTTAGAGGAGATGAGCAGTTCTTC. This sequence encodes CASSFRGDEQFF. The J gene is TRBJ2-1, the V gene TRBV18, with unresolved D. V lost 5 bases and J 8 bases, leaving 10 bases between the germline ends. From germline, CDR1 is KGHSH and CDR2 LQKENI. The CDR3 is 12 amino acids.